The clone carrying this TCR beta chain has only one observation. What it binds is unknown. Likely a read error: the CDR3 ends without its conserved phenylalanine or tryptophan. The DNA is omitted, as the CDR3 cannot be located on it reliably, and the CDR3 follows TCRdb's listing. This sample was included in a study of CD8+CD57+ T cells in acquired aplastic anemia. Study overall: The DNA of sorted CD4+ and CD8+ cells averaged around 3.2 ug. The study obtained 10 million to 12 million reads on average for CD4+ cells from healthy donors.

Germline V gene lookup returns CDR1 SGHDN and CDR2 FVKESK. The CDR3 comprises 13 residues, both ends counted. CDR3 and TCR beta VDJ profiling relied on genomic DNA as the template. From the reads, TCRdb called clonotypes with MiXCR, one entry per CDR3 protein. The sample consists of about 420,000 distinct CDR3 sequences, roughly 64% of them appearing once. Study-wide findings and caveats: Patients and controls shared about 27 CD8+ CDR3 sequences.

The V call is TRBV14, the J call TRBJ1-4; the DNA was not compared with TRBD1, the D call given in the table. This receptor was taken from a human donor in good health, serving as a control. The sample consisted of sorted CD4+, CD8+, or CD8+CD57+ T cells (not recorded which) from PBMCs. This CDR3 reads CASSQVGTGRPII.